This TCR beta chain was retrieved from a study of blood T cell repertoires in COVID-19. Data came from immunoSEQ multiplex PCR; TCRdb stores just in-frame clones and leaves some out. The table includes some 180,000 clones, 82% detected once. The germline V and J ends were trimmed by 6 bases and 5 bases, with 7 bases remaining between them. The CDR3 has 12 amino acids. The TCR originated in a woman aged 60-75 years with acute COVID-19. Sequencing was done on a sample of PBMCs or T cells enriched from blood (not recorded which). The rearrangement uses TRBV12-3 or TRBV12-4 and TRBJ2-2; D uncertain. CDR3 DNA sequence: TGTGCCAGCAGCGTTATTACCGGGGAGCTGTTTTTT. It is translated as CASSVITGELFF.